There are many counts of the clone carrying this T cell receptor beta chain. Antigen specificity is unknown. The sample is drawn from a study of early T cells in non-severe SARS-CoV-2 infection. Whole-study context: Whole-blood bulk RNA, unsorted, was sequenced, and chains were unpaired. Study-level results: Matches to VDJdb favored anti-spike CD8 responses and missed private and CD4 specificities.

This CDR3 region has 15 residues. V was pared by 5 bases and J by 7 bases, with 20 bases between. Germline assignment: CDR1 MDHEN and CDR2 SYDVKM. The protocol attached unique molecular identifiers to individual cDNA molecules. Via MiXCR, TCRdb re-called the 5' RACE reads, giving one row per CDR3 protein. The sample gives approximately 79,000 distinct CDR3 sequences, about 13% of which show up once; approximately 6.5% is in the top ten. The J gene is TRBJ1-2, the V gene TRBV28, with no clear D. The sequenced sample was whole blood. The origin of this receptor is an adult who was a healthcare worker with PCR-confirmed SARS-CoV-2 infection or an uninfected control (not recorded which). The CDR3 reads CASSTMDGGGAGYTF. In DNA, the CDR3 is TGTGCCAGCAGTACGATGGACGGAGGAGGCGCTGGCTACACCTTC.